What follows describes a single T cell receptor (beta chain). Its antigen has not been determined. The input lacks base qualities; no much larger clone sits a single base away. The sample is drawn from a study of identical twins (dated by TCRdb to 2015 to 2016). In terms of the full investigation: TCR alpha and beta repertoires from monozygotic twins, unrelated adults of various ages and cord blood were deep-sequenced to test whether fetal clonotypes persist. Replicate twin experiments were performed at different times using different library preparation protocols to rule out contamination. General study outcomes and caveats: Invariant T cells such as MAIT and iNKT could partly confound zero-insertion analyses, although diverse VJ usage argued against such confounding for most clonotypes. Fewer insertions were carried by abundant cord blood beta clonotypes; a weaker similar trend was observed in young adult naive repertoires, while no such trend was observed in memory repertoires. Compared with coincidental sharing between unrelated individuals, an excess of low generation-probability sequences was observed among out-of-frame TCR alpha sequences shared between twins. In beta out-of-frame sequences, excess twin sharing was weaker, because having fewer shared sequences lowered the signal-to-noise ratio. Because the same donors could not be followed over many years, the conclusions relied on cross-sectional statistical analysis. In monozygotic twins, recombination models systematically underestimated out-of-frame TCR alpha sharing, but the models matched the sharing seen between unrelated individuals.

Reading from cysteine to phenylalanine, the CDR3 counts 11 amino acids. Just CDR3 DNA is preserved here, 33 bases in frame from base 1. V and J lose 2 bases and 8 bases, and a span of 4 bases separates them. Every donor in the study was a healthy Caucasian. Three pairs of female monozygotic twins, all aged about 18 to 30 years, were included in the twin cohort. Peripheral blood mononuclear cells were the source from which RNA for the TCR libraries was isolated. The library relied on 5' RACE. These reads were obtained on an Illumina HiSeq 2000. Template switching added a universal primer binding site, and the final cDNA carried a unique molecular identifier that allowed TCR cDNA molecules to be counted accurately. First-strand cDNA for TCR alpha and beta chains was synthesized from specific primers in the conserved constant-segment region. To control for contamination, each cDNA library was double barcoded with a SMART-Mk sample barcode plus Illumina barcodes. TruSeq adapter sequences and Illumina sample barcodes were added in two successive PCR steps. The TCR alpha and beta cDNA libraries were sequenced on the Illumina HiSeq platform using custom primers. The original methods were these. Raw reads were processed with MiGEC to extract unique molecular identifiers, and MiXCR was used to determine CDR3 positions. Recombination models were inferred per individual with the repgenHMM and IGoR tools using an EM algorithm. Shared clonotype analysis was performed with the tcR package in R, normalizing sharing by the product of cloneset sizes. To study raw recombination free of thymic and clonal selection effects, out-of-frame nonproductive sequences were analyzed. TCRdb handled the public reads itself, with Q25 trimming in fastp and clone calling in MiXCR, and kept productive beta chains. Entries are consolidated by CDR3 protein sequence, retaining the most common genes and DNA. Clone size and V and J calls follow TCRdb, not the original study. Here the sample has some 730,000 distinct CDR3 sequences; 18% occur a single time. Of the sample, around 12% falls within the top ten clones.

The same data also went into a second study, on T cells expressing NK-cell markers. As noted in the second study: TCR beta-chain repertoires were profiled in sorted CD3+CD56+NKG2C+, CD3+CD56+NKG2C- and CD3+CD56-NKG2C+ T-cell subsets from fewer than 10 donors. Among the eight sequenced donors, only one was HCMV-seronegative, while the other seven were HCMV-seropositive. To restrict sorting to alphabetaTCR-expressing T cells, an anti-gammadeltaTCR antibody was added in several experiments. In over 5 donors, the dominant CD3+CD56+NKG2C+ clonotypes were among the top 10 CD8+ clonotypes and accounted for roughly 1.0-7.0% of CD8+ T cells. Those dominant clonotypes were again the most abundant among CD3+CD56-NKG2C+ cells in a handful of donors, at about 28.3-65%. It remained unclear whether the expanded NKG2C-expressing T cell clones were specific for HCMV antigens. The study sequenced eight donors, all healthy volunteers chosen at random: three men and five women. A commercial ELISA kit detecting HCMV-specific IgG in serum was used to determine HCMV serostatus. Bulk peripheral blood T-cell repertoires were additionally sequenced from unsorted PBMC for about 6 donors. MIGEC handled demultiplexing of the reads and grouping by UMI, while MiTCR was used to assemble and quantify clonotypes. To exclude erroneous sequences, only TCR cDNA sequences supported by at least two reads were retained. Downstream repertoire analysis used the tcR package, and clonotypes were matched across fractions by CDR3 nucleotide sequence plus V segment. VDJmatch was used to annotate antigen specificity against VDJdb, with one amino acid substitution allowed in CDR3.

The V and J segments used are TRBV12-3 or TRBV12-4 and TRBJ2-1; there is no confident call for the D gene. This clonotype was sampled from a woman aged 18-29 years in good health. Sample: PBMCs. The nucleotide sequence reads as follows: TGTGCCAGCAGTTTAAAGGATGAGCAGTTCTTC. Its product reads: CASSLKDEQFF.